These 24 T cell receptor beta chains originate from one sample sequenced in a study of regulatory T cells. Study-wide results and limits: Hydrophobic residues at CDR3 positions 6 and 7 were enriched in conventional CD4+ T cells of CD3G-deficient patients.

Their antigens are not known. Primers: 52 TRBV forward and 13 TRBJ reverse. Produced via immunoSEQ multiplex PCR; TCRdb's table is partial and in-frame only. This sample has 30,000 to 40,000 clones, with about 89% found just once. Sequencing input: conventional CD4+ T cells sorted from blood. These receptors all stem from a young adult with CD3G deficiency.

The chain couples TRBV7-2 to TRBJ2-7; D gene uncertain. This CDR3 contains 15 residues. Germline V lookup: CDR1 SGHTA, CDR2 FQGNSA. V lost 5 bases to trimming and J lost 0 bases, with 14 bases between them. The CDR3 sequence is CASSLSPISSYEQYF. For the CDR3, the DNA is TGTGCCAGCAGCCTATCCCCAATTTCCTCCTACGAGCAGTACTTC.

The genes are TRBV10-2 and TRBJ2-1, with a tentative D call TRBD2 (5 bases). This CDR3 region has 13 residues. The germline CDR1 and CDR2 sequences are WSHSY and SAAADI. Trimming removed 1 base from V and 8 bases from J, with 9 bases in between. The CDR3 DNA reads TGCGCCAGCAGTGAGTGGCTCGGGGATGAGCAGTTCTTC. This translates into CASSEWLGDEQFF.

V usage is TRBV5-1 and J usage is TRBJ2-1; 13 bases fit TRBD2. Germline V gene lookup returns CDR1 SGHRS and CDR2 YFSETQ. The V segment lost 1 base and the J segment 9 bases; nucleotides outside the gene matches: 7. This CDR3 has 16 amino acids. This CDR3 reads CASSLRPGLAGTEQFF. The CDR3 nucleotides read TGCGCCAGCAGCTTGCGTCCGGGACTAGCGGGAACTGAGCAGTTCTTC.

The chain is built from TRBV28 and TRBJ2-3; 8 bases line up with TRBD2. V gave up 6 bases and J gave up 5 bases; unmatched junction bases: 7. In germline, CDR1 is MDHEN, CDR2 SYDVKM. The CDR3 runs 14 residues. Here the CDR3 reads CASRLQAGGDTQYF. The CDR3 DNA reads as TGTGCCAGCAGGCTGCAGGCGGGAGGAGATACGCAGTATTTT.

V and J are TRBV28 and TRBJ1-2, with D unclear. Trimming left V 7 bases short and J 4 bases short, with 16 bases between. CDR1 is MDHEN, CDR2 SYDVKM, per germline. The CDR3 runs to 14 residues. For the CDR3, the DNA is TGTGCCAGCACCCGTACCGTCCAATCCTATGGCTACACCTTC. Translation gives CASTRTVQSYGYTF.

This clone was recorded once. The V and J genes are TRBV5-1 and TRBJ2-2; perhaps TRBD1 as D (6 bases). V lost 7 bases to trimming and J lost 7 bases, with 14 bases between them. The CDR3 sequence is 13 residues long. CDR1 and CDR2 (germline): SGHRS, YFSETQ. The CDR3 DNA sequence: TGCGCCAGCGCCAGGGGAAGCGGCGGGGAGCTGTTTTTT. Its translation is CASARGSGGELFF.

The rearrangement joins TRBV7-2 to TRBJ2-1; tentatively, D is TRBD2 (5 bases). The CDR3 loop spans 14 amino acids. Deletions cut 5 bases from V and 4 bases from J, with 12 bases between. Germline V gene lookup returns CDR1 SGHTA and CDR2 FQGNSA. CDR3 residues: CASSPRGPYNEQFF. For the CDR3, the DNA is TGTGCCAGCAGCCCTCGGGGTCCGTACAATGAGCAGTTCTTC.

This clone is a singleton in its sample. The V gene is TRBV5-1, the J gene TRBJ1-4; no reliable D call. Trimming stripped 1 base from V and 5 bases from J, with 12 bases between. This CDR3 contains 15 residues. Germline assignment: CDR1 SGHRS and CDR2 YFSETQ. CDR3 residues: CASSLSGRTNEKLFF. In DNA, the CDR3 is TGCGCCAGCAGCTTGTCGGGTCGGACGAATGAAAAACTGTTTTTT.

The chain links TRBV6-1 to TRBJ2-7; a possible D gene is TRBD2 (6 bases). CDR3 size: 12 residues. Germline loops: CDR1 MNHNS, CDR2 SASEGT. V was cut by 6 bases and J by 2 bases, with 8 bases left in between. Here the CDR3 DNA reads TGTGCCAGCAGGACTAGGACCTACGAGCAGTACTTC. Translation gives CASRTRTYEQYF.

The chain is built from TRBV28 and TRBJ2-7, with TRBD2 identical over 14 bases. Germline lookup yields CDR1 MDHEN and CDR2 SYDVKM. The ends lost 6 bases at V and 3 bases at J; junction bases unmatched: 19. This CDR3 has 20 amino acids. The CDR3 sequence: CASRPHAGTSGSTTFYEQYF. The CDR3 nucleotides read TGTGCCAGCAGACCTCATGCCGGGACTAGCGGGAGCACGACCTTCTACGAGCAGTACTTC. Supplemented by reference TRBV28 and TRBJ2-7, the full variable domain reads DVKVTQSSRYLVKRTGEKVFLECVQDMDHENMFWYRQDPGLGLRLIYFSYDVKMKEKGDIPEGYSVSREKKERFSLILESASTNQTSMYLCASRPHAGTSGSTTFYEQYFGPGTRLTVT.

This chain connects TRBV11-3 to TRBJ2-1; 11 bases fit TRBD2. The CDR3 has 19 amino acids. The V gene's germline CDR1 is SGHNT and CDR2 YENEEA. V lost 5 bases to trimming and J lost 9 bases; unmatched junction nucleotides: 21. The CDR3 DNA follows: TGTGCCAGCAGCACACGCAGGCCGGGGGGTTCTAGCGGGAGGATTGAGCAGTTCTTC. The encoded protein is CASSTRRPGGSSGRIEQFF.

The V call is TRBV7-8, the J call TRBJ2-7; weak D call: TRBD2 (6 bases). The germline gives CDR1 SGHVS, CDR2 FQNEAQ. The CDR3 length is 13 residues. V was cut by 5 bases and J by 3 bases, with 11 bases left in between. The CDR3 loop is CASSDGRGYEQYF. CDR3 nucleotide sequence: TGTGCCAGCAGCGACGGGAGAGGCTACGAGCAGTACTTC.

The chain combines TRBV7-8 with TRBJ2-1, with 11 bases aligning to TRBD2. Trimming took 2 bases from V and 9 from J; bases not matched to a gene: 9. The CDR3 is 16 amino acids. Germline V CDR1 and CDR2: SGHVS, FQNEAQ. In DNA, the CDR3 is TGTGCCAGCAGCTTATGGGCCCTAGCGGGAGGAGGTGAGCAGTTCTTC. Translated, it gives CASSLWALAGGGEQFF.

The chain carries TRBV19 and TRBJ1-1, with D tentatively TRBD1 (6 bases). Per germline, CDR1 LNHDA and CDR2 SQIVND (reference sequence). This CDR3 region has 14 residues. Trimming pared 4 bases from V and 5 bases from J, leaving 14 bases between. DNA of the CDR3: TGTGCCAGTAGTAAGGCCGGGGGGCAGACTGAAGCTTTCTTT. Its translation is CASSKAGGQTEAFF.

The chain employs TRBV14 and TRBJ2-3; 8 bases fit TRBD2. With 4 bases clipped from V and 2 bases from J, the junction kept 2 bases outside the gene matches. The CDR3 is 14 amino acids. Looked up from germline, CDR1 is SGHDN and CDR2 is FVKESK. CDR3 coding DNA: TGTGCCAGCAGCCGAGGACTAGCCACAGATACGCAGTATTTT. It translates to CASSRGLATDTQYF.

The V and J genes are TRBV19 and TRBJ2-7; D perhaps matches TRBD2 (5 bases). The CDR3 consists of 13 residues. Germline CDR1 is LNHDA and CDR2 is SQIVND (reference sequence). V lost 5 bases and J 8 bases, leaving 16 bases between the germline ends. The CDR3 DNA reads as TGTGCCAGTAGTGTTTACACTGGGGAGCAGCAGTACTTC. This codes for CASSVYTGEQQYF.

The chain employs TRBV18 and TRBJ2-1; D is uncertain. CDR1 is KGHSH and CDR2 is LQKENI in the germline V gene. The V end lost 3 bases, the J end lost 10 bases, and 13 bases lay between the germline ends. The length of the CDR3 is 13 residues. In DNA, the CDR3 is TGTGCCAGCTCACCCGTCGACTCTCGGGAGCAGTTCTTC. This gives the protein CASSPVDSREQFF.

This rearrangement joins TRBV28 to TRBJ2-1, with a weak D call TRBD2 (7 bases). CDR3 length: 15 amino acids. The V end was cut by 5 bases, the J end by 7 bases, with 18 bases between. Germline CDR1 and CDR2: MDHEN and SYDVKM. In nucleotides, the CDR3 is TGTGCCAGCAGTCCCCCCCTGGGGGGGCGGAATGAGCAGTTCTTC. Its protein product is CASSPPLGGRNEQFF.

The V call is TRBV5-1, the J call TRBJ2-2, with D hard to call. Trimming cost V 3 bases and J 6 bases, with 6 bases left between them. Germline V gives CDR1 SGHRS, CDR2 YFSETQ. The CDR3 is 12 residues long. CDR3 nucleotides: TGCGCCAGCAGCTGGCCCCCCGGGGAGCTGTTTTTT. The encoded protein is CASSWPPGELFF.

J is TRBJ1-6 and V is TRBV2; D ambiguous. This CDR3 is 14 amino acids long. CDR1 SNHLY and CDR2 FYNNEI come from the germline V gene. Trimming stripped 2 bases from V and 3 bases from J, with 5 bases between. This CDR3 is CASSESIYNSPLHF. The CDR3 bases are TGTGCCAGCAGTGAAAGTATCTATAATTCACCCCTCCACTTT.

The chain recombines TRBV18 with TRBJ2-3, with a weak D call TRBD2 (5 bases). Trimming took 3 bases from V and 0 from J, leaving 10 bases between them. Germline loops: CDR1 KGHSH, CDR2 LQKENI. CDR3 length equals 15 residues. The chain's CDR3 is CASSPLRTSTDTQYF. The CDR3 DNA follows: TGTGCCAGCTCACCGCTCAGGACTAGCACAGATACGCAGTATTTT.

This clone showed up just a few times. As DNA, the CDR3 is TGTGCCAGCAGCCCACCCGGGACAAGGACGTCCAATGAGCAGTTCTTC. Amino acid sequence: CASSPPGTRTSNEQFF. The gene calls are TRBV7-8 and TRBJ2-1; weak D call: TRBD1 (6 bases). V dropped 5 bases and J dropped 6 bases, with 20 bases sitting between them. The CDR3 length is 16 residues. Germline V gene data show CDR1 as SGHVS and CDR2 as FQNEAQ.

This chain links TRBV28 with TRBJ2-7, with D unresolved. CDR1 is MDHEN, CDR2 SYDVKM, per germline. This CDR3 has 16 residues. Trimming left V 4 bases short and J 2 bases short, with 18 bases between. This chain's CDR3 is CASSSAKLGGPYEQYF. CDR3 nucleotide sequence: TGTGCCAGCAGTTCCGCGAAGTTGGGCGGACCCTACGAGCAGTACTTC.

The CDR3 reads CASSTPAGGNEQFF. DNA of the CDR3: TGTGCCAGTAGTACGCCAGCGGGAGGGAATGAGCAGTTCTTC. The V gene is TRBV19, the J gene TRBJ2-1; TRBD2 matches 10 bases. The J segment lost 7 bases and the V segment lost 4 bases, leaving 4 bases of the junction unmatched. Germline V gene data show CDR1 as LNHDA and CDR2 as SQIVND (reference sequence). This CDR3 has 14 amino acids.